Listed below are T cell receptor beta chains from one sample, sequenced in a study of T cells in Graves' hyperthyroidism and ophthalmopathy. MiXCR, run by TCRdb on the multiplex PCR reads, gives a single entry per CDR3 protein. The data contain 250,000 to 300,000 distinct CDR3 sequences, about an eighth of them seen just once; the ten biggest clones take up approximately 8.6%. Input material: blood. The receptors were gathered from a woman aged 25-40 years with Graves' hyperthyroidism that later progressed to Graves' ophthalmopathy. Each CDR3 is given with its conserved first and last residue. Each record gives: D gene, V gene, clone size, J gene, CDR3 protein, CDR3 DNA. D genes are given only for firm matches. Clone size appears in some rows only: once, few, many, or a class for an expanded clone.

-,TRBV28,many,TRBJ2-5,CASSFGSRRETQYF,TGTGCCAGCAGTTTTGGCAGCAGAAGAGAGACCCAGTACTTC
TRBD2,TRBV7-8,many,TRBJ2-1,CASTTQAGPDNEQFF,TGTGCCAGCACCACGCAAGCGGGACCCGACAATGAGCAGTTCTTC
-,TRBV4-3,few,TRBJ1-3,CASSPTESSGNTIYF,TGCGCCAGCAGCCCAACAGAGAGCTCTGGAAACACCATATATTTT
-,TRBV12-3/TRBV12-4,-,TRBJ2-1,CASSLARATSYNEQFF,TGTGCCAGCAGTTTAGCGCGAGCAACTTCCTACAATGAGCAGTTCTTC
-,TRBV6-2/TRBV6-3,many,TRBJ2-5,CASSYSSYQETQYF,TGTGCCAGCAGTTACTCAAGTTACCAAGAGACCCAGTACTTC
-,TRBV29-1,many,TRBJ2-3,CSVERVNTQYF,TGCAGCGTTGAGAGGGTCAATACGCAGTATTTT
-,TRBV6-1,many,TRBJ2-7,CASSEVLLGGILYYEQYF,TGTGCCAGCAGTGAAGTTTTGCTTGGGGGTATCCTCTACTACGAGCAGTACTTC
-,TRBV28,many,TRBJ1-2,CASSPLAGYTF,TGTGCCAGCAGTCCCCTAGCGGGCTACACCTTC
-,TRBV3-1,-,TRBJ1-3,CASSLLRGGNTIYF,TGTGCCAGCAGCCTTTTGAGGGGTGGAAACACCATATATTTT
-,TRBV20-1,once,TRBJ2-1,CSAKEGRWGLDEQFF,TGCAGTGCTAAAGAGGGCAGGTGGGGCTTAGATGAGCAGTTCTTC
-,TRBV2,many,TRBJ2-2,CASSQDRLGGELFF,TGTGCCAGCAGCCAGGACAGATTAGGCGGGGAGCTGTTTTTT
TRBD1,TRBV4-1,few,TRBJ2-5,CASSQGTGGRSRETQYF,TGCGCCAGCAGCCAAGGGACAGGGGGGCGATCGAGGGAGACCCAGTACTTC
-,TRBV6-1,many,TRBJ1-6,CASKQGYNSPLHF,TGTGCCAGCAAGCAGGGGTATAATTCACCCCTCCACTTT
-,TRBV27,many,TRBJ2-1,CASSFDGSSYNEQFF,TGTGCCAGCAGTTTTGACGGCAGCTCCTACAATGAGCAGTTCTTC
-,TRBV5-1,many,TRBJ2-2,CASSLQGGTGELFF,TGCGCCAGCAGCTTACAGGGCGGAACCGGGGAGCTGTTTTTT
-,TRBV6-1,many,TRBJ1-1,CASSVRTAYTEAFF,TGTGCCAGCAGTGTCCGGACAGCTTACACTGAAGCTTTCTTT
-,TRBV27,many,TRBJ2-3,CASRGGGRDTQYF,TGTGCCAGCAGAGGGGGGGGCAGAGATACGCAGTATTTT
-,TRBV20-1,many,TRBJ1-1,CSASRGYTEAFF,TGCAGTGCTAGTAGAGGGTACACTGAAGCTTTCTTT
TRBD1,TRBV20-1,few,TRBJ2-5,CSASDRGQTQYF,TGCAGTGCTAGTGACAGGGGGCAGACCCAGTACTTC
TRBD2,TRBV27,many,TRBJ2-5,CASSPYREGQETQYF,TGTGCCAGCAGTCCATACCGGGAGGGACAAGAGACCCAGTACTTC
TRBD2,TRBV28,many,TRBJ2-7,CASSPGTSGMSSYEQYF,TGTGCCAGCAGTCCCGGGACTAGCGGGATGAGCTCCTACGAGCAGTACTTC